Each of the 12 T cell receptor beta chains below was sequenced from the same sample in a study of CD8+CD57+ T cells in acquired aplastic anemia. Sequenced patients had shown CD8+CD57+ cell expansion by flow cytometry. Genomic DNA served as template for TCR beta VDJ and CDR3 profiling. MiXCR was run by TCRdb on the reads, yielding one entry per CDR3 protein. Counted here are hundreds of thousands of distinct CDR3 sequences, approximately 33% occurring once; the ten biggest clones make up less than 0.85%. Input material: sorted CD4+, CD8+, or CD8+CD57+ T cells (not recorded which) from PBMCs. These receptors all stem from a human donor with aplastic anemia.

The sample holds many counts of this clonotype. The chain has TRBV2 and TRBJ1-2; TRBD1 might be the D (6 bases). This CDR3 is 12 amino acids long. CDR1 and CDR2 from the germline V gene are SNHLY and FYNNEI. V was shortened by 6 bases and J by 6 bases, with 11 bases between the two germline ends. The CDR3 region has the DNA TGTGCCAGCAGAACAGGGATACATGGCTACACCTTC. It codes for CASRTGIHGYTF. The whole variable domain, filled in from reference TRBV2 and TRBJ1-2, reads EPEVTQTPSHQVTQMGQEVILRCVPISNHLYFYWYRQILGQKVEFLVSFYNNEISEKSEIFDDQFSVERPDGSNFTLKIRSTKLEDSAMYFCASRTGIHGYTFGSGTRLTVV.

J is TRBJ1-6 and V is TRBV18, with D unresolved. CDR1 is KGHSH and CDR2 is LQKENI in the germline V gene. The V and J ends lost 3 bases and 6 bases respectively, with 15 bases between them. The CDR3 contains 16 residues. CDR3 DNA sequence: TGTGCCAGCTCACCGAGGGCCGTGGAGTTTAATTCACCCCTCCACTTT. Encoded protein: CASSPRAVEFNSPLHF. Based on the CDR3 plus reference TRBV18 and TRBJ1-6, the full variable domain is NAGVMQNPRHLVRRRGQEARLRCSPMKGHSHVYWYRQLPEEGLKFMVYLQKENIIDESGMPKERFSAEFPKEGPSILRIQQVVRGDSAAYFCASSPRAVEFNSPLHFGNGTRLTVT.

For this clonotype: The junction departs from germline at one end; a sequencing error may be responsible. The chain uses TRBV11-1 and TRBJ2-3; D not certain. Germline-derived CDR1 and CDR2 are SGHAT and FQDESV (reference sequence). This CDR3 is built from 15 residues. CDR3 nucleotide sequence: TGTGCCAGCAGCTTCGATCCCCCTAGGTCAGATACGCGGTATTTT. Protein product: CASSFDPPRSDTRYF.

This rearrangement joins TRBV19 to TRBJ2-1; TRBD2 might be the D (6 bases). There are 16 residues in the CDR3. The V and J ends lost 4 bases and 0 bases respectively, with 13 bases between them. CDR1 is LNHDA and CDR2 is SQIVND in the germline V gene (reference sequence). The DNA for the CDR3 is TGTGCCAGTAGTACGAATCTAGCGAGCTCCTACAATGAGCAGTTCTTC. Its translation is CASSTNLASSYNEQFF.

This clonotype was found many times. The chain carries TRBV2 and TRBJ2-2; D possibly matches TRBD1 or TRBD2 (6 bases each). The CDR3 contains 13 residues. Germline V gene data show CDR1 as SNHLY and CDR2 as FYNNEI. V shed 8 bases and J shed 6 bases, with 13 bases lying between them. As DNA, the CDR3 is TGTGCCAGCGTGTCGGAGGGGGCCGGGGAGCTGTTTTTT. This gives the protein CASVSEGAGELFF. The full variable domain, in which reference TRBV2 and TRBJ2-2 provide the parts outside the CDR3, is EPEVTQTPSHQVTQMGQEVILRCVPISNHLYFYWYRQILGQKVEFLVSFYNNEISEKSEIFDDQFSVERPDGSNFTLKIRSTKLEDSAMYFCASVSEGAGELFFGEGSRLTVL.

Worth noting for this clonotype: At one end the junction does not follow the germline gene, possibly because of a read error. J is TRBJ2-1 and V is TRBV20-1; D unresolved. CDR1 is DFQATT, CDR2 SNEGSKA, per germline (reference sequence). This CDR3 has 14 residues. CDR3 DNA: TGCAGTGCTAGTTCGTTGTCTTCCTGCAATGAGCAGTTCTTC. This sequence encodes CSASSLSSCNEQFF.

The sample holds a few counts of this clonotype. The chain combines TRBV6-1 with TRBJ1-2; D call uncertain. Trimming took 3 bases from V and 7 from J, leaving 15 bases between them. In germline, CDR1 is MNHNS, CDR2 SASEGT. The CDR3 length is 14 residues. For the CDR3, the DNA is TGTGCCAGCAGTGATGAGTCTGTAGCAGGTGGCTACACCTTC. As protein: CASSDESVAGGYTF.

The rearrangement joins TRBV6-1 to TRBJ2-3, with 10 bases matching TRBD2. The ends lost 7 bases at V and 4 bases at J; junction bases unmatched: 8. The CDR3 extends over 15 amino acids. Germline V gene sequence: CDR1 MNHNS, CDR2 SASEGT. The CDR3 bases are TGTGCCAGCACAACGGGGCTAGCGGGGGCAGATACGCAGTATTTT. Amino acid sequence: CASTTGLAGADTQYF.

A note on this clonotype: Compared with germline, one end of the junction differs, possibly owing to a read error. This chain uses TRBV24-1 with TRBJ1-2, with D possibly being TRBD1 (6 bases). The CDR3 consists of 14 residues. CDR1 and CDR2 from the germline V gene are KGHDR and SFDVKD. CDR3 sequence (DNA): TGTGCCAGCAGTCCGGGACAAACAAACTATGGCTACACCTTC. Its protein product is CASSPGQTNYGYTF.

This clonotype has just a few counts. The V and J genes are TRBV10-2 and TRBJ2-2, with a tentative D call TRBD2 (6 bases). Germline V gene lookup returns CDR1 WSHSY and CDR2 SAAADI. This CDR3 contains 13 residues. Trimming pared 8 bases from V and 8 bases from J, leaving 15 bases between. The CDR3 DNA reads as TGCGCCAGCCTGGGGGGTGAGGGTGGGGAGCTGTTTTTT. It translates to CASLGGEGGELFF.

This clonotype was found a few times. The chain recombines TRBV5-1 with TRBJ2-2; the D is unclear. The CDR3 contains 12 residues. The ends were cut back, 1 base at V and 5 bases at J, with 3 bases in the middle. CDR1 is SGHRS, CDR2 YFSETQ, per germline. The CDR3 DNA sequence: TGCGCCAGCAGCTTGATAACCGGGGAGCTGTTTTTT. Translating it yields CASSLITGELFF.

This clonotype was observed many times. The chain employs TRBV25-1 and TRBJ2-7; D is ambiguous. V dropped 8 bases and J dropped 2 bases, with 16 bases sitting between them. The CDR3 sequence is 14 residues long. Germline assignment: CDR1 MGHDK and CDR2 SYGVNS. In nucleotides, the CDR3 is TGTGCCAGCGGCCCCCCTCGTAAGGCCTACGAGCAGTACTTC. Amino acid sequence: CASGPPRKAYEQYF.